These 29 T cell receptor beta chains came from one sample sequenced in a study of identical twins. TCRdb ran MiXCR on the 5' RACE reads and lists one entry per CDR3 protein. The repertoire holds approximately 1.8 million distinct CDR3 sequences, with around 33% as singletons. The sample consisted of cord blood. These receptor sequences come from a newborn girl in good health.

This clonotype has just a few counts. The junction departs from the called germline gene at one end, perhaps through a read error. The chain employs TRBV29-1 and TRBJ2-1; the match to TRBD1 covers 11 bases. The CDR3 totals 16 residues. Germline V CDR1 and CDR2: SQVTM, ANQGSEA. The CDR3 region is CSVEGAGQGVYNEQFF. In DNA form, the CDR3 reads TGCAGCGTCGAAGGTGCGGGACAGGGGGTCTACAATGAGCAGTTCTTC.

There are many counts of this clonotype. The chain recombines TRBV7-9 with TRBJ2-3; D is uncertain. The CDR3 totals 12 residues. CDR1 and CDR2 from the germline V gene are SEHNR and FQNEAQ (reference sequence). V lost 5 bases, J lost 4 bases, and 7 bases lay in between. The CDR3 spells CASSRGSDTQYF. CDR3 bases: TGTGCCAGCAGCCGAGGATCAGATACGCAGTATTTT.

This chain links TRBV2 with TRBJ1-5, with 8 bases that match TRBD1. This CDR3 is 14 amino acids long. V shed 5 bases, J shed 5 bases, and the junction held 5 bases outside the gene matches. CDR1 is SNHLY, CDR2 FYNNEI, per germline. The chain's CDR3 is CASSRSDRDQPQHF. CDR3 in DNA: TGTGCCAGCAGTCGTTCGGACAGGGATCAGCCCCAGCATTTT.

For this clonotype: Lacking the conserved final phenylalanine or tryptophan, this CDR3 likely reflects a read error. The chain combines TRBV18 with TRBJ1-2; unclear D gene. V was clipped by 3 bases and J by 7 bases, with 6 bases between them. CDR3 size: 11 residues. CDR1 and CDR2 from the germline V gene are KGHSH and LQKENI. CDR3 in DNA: TGTGCCAGCTCACCGGCCGCTGGCTACACCTGC. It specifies CASSPAAGYTC.

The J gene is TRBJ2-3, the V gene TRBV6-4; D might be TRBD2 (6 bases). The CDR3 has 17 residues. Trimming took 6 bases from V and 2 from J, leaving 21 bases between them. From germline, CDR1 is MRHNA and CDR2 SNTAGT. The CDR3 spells CASRKTPGLLNTDTQYF. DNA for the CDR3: TGTGCCAGCAGGAAGACCCCGGGACTCCTAAACACAGATACGCAGTATTTT.

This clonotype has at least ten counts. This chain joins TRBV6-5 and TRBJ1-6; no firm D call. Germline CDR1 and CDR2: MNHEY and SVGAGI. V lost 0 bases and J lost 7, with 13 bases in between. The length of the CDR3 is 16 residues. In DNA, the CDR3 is TGTGCCAGCAGTTACTCTGGGGAGCGCATCAATTCACCCCTCCACTTT. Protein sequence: CASSYSGERINSPLHF.

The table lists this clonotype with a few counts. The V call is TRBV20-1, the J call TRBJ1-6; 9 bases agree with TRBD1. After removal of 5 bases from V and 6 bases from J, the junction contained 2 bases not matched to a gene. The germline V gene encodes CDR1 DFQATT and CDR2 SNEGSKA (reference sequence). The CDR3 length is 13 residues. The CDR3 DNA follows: TGCAGTGCTCCGACAGGGGGTAATTCACCCCTCCACTTT. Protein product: CSAPTGGNSPLHF.

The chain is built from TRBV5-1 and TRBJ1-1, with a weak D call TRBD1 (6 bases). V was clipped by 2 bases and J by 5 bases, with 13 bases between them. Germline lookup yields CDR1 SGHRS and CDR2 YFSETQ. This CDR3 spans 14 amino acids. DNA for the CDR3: TGCGCCAGCAGCTTCCAGGGGATGAGAACTGAAGCTTTCTTT. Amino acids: CASSFQGMRTEAFF.

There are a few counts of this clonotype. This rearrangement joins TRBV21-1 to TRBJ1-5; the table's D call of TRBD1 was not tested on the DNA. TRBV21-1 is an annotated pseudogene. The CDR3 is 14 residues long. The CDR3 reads CASRRDRDYQPQHF. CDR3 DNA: TGTGCCAGCAGGAGAGACAGGGATTATCAGCCCCAGCATTTT.

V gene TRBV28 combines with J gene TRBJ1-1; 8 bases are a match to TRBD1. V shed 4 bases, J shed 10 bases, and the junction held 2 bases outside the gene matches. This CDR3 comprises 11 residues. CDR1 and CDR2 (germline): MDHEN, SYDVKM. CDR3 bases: TGTGCCAGCAGTTATGGACAGGGAGCTTTCTTT. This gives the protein CASSYGQGAFF.

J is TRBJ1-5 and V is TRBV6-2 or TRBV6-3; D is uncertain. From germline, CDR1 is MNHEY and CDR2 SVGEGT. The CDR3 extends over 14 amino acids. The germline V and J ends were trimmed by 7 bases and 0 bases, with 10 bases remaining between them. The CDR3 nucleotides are TGTGCCAGCACCGGACGGAATAGCAATCAGCCCCAGCATTTT. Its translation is CASTGRNSNQPQHF.

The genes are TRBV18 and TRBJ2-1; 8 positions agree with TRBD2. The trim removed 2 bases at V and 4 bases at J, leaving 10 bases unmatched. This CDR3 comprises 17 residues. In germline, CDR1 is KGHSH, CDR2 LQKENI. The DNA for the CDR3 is TGTGCCAGCTCACCAGCCCTGGGCGGGGGGCCTTACAATGAGCAGTTCTTC. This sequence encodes CASSPALGGGPYNEQFF.

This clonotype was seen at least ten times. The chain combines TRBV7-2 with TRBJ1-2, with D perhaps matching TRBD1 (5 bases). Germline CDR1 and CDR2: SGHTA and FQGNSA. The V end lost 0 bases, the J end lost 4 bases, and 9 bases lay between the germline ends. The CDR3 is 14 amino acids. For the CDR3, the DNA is TGTGCCAGCAGCTTAGCTCAGGGTACCTATGGCTACACCTTC. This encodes CASSLAQGTYGYTF.

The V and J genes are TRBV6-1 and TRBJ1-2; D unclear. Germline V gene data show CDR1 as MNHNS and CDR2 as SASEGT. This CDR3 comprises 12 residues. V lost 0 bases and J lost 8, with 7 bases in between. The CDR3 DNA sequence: TGTGCCAGCAGTGAAGCCGGATGGGGCTACACCTTC. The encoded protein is CASSEAGWGYTF.

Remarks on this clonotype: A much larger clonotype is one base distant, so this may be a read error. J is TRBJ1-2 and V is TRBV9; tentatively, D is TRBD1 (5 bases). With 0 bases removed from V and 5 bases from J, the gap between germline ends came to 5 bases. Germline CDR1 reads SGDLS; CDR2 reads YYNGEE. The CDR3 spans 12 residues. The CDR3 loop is CASSVGQYGYTF. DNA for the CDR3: TGTGCCAGCAGCGTAGGACAGTATGGCTACACCTTC.

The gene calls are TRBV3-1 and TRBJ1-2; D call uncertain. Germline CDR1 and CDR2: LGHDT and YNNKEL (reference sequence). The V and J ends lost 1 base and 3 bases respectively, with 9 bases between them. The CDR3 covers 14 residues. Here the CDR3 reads CASSQGRADYGYTF. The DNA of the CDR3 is TGTGCCAGCAGCCAAGGAAGGGCAGACTATGGCTACACCTTC.

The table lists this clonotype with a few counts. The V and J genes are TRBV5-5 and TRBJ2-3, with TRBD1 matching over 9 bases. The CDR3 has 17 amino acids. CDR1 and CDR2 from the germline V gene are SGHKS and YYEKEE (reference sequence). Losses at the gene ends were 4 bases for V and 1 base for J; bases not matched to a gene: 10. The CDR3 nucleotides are TGTGCCAGCAGCGGCCGGGACAGGGTTGTAGGCACAGATACGCAGTATTTT. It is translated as CASSGRDRVVGTDTQYF.

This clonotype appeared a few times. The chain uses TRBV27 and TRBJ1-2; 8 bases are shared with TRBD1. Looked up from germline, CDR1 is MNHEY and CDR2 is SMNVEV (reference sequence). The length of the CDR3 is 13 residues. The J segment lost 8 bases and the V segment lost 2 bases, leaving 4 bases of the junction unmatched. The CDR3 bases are TGTGCCAGCAGTTTAAGGACAGGGACGGGCTACACCTTC. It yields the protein CASSLRTGTGYTF.

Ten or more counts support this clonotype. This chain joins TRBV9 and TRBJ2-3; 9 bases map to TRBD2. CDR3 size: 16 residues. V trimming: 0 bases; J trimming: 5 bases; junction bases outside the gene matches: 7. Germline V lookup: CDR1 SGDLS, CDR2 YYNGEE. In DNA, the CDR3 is TGTGCCAGCAGCGTAGCTACTAGCGGGTCCGGAGATACGCAGTATTTT. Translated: CASSVATSGSGDTQYF.

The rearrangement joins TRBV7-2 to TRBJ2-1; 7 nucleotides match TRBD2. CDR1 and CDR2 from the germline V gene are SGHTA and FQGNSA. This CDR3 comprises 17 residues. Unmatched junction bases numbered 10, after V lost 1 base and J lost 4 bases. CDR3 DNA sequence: TGTGCCAGCAGCTTAGTTCCGAACGGGGGGTGGTACAATGAGCAGTTCTTC. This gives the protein CASSLVPNGGWYNEQFF.

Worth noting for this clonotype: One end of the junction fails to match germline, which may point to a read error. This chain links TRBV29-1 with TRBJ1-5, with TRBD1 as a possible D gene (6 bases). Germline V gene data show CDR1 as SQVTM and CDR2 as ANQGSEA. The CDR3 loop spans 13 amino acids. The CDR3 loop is CSVGEGGNRPQHF. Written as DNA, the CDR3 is TGCAGCGTTGGAGAGGGGGGCAATCGGCCCCAGCATTTT.

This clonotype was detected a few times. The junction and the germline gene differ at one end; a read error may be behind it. CDR3: CASSPRDSSNNEQFF. CDR3 nucleotides: TGTGCCAGCAGCCCCCGGGACAGCTCCAACAATGAGCAGTTCTTC. The chain joins TRBV4-2 to TRBJ2-1; 7 nucleotides align to TRBD1. The CDR3 runs 15 residues. Germline V gene sequence: CDR1 LGHNA, CDR2 YNFKEQ.

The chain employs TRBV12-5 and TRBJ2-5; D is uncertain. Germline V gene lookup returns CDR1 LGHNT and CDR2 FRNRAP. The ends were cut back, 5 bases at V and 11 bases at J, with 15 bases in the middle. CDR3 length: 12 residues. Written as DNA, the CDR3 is TGTGCTAGTGGTCCACAACCCGGTGAGCAGTACTTC. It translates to CASGPQPGEQYF. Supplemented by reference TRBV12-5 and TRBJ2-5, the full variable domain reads DARVTQTPRHKVTEMGQEVTMRCQPILGHNTVFWYRQTMMQGLELLAYFRNRAPLDDSGMPKDRFSAEMPDATLATLKIQPSEPRDSAVYFCASGPQPGEQYFGPGTRLLVL.

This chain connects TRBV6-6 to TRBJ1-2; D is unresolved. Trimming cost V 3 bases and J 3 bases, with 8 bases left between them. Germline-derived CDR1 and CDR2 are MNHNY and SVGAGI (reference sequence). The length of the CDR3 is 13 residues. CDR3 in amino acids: CASSYRMDYGYTF. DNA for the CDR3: TGTGCCAGCAGTTATAGGATGGACTATGGCTACACCTTC.

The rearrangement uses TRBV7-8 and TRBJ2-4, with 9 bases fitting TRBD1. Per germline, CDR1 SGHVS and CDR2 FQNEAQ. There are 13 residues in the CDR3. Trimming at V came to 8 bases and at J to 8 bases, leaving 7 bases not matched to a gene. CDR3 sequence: CASGDRERDIQYF. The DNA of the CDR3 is TGTGCCAGCGGGGACAGGGAGAGGGACATTCAGTACTTC.

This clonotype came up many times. The CDR3 nucleotides read TGTGCCAGCAGATCAGCGGGGGGGCCGAGCAATGAGCAGTTCTTC. It codes for CASRSAGGPSNEQFF. The chain recombines TRBV4-2 with TRBJ2-1; 10 positions agree with TRBD2. Losses at the gene ends were 6 bases for V and 6 bases for J; bases not matched to a gene: 8. The length of the CDR3 is 15 residues. CDR1 LGHNA and CDR2 YNFKEQ come from the germline V gene.

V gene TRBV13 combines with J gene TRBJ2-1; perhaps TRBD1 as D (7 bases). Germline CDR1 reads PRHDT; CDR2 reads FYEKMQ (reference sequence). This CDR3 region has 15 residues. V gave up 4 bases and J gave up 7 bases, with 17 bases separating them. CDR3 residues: CASSSSSGGRNEQFF. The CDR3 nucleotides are TGTGCCAGCAGCTCGTCATCAGGGGGGAGGAATGAGCAGTTCTTC.

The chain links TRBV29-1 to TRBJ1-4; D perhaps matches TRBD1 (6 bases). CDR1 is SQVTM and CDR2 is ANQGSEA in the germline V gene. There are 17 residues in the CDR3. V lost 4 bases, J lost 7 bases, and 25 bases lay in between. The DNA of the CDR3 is TGCAGCGTTGGAGCCAGCAGGGGAGCTGGTTACGGTGAAAAACTGTTTTTT. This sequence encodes CSVGASRGAGYGEKLFF.

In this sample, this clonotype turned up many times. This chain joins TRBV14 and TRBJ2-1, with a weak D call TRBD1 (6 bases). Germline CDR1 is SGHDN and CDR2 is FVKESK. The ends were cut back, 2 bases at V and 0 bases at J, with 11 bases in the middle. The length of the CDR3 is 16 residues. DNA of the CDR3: TGTGCCAGCAGCCAAAAACGACAGGACTCCTACAATGAGCAGTTCTTC. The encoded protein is CASSQKRQDSYNEQFF. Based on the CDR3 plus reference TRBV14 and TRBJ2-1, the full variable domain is EAGVTQFPSHSVIEKGQTVTLRCDPISGHDNLYWYRRVMGKEIKFLLHFVKESKQDESGMPNNRFLAERTGGTYSTLKVQPAELEDSGVYFCASSQKRQDSYNEQFFGPGTRLTVL.